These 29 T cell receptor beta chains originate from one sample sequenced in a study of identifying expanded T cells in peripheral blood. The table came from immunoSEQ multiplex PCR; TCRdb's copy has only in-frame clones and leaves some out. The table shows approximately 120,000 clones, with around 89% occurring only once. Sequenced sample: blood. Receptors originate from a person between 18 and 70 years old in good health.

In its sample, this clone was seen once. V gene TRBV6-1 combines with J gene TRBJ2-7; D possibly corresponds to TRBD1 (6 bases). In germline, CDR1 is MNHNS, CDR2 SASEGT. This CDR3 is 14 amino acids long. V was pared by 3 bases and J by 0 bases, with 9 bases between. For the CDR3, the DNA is TGTGCCAGCAGTGACCAGGGGAGCTCCTACGAGCAGTACTTC. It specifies CASSDQGSSYEQYF.

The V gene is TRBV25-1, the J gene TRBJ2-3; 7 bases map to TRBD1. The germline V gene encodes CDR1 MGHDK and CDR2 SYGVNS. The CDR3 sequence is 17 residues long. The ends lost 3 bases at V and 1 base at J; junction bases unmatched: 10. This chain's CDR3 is CASSDPPDRVGTDTQYF. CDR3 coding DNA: TGTGCCAGCAGTGACCCCCCCGACAGGGTGGGCACAGATACGCAGTATTTT.

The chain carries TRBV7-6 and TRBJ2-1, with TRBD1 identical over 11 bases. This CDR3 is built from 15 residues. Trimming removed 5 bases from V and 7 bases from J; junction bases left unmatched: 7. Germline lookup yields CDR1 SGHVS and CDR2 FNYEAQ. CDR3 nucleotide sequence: TGTGCCAGCAGCCTCGGGGGACAGGGGGGAAATGAGCAGTTCTTC. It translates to CASSLGGQGGNEQFF.

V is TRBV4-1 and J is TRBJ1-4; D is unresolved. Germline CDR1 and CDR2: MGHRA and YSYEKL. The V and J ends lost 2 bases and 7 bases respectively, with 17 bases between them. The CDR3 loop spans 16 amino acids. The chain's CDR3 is CASSQFGESRGEKLFF. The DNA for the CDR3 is TGCGCCAGCAGCCAATTCGGGGAAAGTCGGGGTGAAAAACTGTTTTTT.

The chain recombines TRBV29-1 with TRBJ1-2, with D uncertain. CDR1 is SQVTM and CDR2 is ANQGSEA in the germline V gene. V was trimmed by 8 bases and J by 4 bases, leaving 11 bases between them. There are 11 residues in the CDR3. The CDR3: CSSVTGYGYTF. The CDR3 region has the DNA TGCAGCTCAGTAACGGGCTATGGCTACACCTTC.

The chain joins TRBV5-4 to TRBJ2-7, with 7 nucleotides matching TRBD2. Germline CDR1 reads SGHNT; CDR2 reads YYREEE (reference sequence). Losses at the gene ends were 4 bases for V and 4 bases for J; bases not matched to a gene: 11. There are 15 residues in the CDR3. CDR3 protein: CASSPFGGTQYEQYF. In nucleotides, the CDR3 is TGTGCCAGCAGCCCGTTCGGGGGGACTCAGTACGAGCAGTACTTC.

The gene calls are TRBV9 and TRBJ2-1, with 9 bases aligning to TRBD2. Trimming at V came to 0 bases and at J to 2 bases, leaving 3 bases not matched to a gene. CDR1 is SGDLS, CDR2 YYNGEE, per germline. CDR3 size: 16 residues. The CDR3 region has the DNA TGTGCCAGCAGCGTAGACTTAGCGGGGGCCTACAATGAGCAGTTCTTC. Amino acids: CASSVDLAGAYNEQFF.

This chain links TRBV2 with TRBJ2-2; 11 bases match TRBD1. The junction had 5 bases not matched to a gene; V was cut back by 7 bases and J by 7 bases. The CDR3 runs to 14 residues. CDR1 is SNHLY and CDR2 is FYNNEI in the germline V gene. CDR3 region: CASIGQGAIGELFF. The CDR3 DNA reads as TGTGCCAGCATAGGACAGGGGGCGATCGGGGAGCTGTTTTTT.

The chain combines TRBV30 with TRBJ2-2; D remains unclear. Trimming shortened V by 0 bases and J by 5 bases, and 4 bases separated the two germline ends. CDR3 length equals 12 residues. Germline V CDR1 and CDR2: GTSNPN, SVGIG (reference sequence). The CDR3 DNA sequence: TGTGCCTGGAGTGTACTTACCGGGGAGCTGTTTTTT. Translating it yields CAWSVLTGELFF.

CDR3 region: CASGGQVNYGYTF. The CDR3 coding sequence is TGTGCCAGTGGGGGACAGGTTAACTATGGCTACACCTTC. The chain uses TRBV28 and TRBJ1-2; 8 bases agree with TRBD1. J gave up 1 base and V 9 bases, and 4 bases lay outside the gene matches. The length of the CDR3 is 13 residues. CDR1 and CDR2 from the germline V gene are MDHEN and SYDVKM.

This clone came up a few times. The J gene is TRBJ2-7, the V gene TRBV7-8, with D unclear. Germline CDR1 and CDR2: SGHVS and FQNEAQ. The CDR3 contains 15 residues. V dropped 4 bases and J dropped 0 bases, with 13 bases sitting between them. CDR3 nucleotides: TGTGCCAGCAGCTCCCTTGCGGTCTCCTCCTACGAGCAGTACTTC. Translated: CASSSLAVSSYEQYF. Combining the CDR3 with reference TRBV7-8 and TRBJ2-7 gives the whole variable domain GAGVSQSPRYKVAKRGQDVALRCDPISGHVSLFWYQQALGQGPEFLTYFQNEAQLDKSGLPSDRFFAERPEGSVSTLKIQRTQQEDSAVYLCASSSLAVSSYEQYFGPGTRLTVT.

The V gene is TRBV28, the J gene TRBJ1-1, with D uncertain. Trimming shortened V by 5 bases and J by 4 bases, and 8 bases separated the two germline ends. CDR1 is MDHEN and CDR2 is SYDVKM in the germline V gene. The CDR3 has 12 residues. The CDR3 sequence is CASSEGRTEAFF. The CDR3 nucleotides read TGTGCCAGCAGTGAAGGGCGCACTGAAGCTTTCTTT.

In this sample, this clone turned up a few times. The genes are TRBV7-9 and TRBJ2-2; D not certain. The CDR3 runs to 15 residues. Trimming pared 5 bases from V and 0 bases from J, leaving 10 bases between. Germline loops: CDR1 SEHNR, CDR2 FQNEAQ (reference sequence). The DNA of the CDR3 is TGTGCCAGCAGCCGCCTGGGTTCGAACACCGGGGAGCTGTTTTTT. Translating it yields CASSRLGSNTGELFF. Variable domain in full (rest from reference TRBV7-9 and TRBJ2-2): DTGVSQNPRHKITKRGQNVTFRCDPISEHNRLYWYRQTLGQGPEFLTYFQNEAQLEKSRLLSDRFSAERPKGSFSTLEIQRTEQGDSAMYLCASSRLGSNTGELFFGEGSRLTVL.

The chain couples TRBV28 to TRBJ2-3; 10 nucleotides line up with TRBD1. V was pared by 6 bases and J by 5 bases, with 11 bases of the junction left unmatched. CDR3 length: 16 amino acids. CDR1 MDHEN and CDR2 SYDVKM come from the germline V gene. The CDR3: CASSTTGTGVGDTQYF. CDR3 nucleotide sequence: TGTGCCAGCAGCACGACCGGGACAGGGGTCGGAGATACGCAGTATTTT. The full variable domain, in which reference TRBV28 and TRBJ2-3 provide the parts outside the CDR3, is DVKVTQSSRYLVKRTGEKVFLECVQDMDHENMFWYRQDPGLGLRLIYFSYDVKMKEKGDIPEGYSVSREKKERFSLILESASTNQTSMYLCASSTTGTGVGDTQYFGPGTRLTVL.

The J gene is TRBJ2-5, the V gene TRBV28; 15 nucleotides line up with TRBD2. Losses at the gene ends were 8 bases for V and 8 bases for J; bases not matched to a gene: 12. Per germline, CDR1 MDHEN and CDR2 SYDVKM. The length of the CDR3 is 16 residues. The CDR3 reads CASSAGLAGGRETQYF. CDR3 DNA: TGTGCCAGCTCAGCGGGACTAGCGGGGGGACGGGAAACCCAGTACTTC. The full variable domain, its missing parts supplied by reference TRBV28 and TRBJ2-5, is DVKVTQSSRYLVKRTGEKVFLECVQDMDHENMFWYRQDPGLGLRLIYFSYDVKMKEKGDIPEGYSVSREKKERFSLILESASTNQTSMYLCASSAGLAGGRETQYFGPGTRLLVL.

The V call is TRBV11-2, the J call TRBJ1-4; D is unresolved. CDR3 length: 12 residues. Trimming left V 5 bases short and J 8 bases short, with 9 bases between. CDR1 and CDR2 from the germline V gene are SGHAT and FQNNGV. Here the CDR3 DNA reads TGTGCCAGCAGCCAACATGGGGAAAAACTGTTTTTT. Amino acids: CASSQHGEKLFF.

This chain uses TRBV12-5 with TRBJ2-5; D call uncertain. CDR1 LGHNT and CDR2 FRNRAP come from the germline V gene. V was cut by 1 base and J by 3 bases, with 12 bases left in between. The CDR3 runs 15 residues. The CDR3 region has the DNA TGTGCTAGTGGTTTGGGTCTGTCCGGAGAAGAGACCCAGTACTTC. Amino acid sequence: CASGLGLSGEETQYF.

For the CDR3, the DNA is TGTGCCAGCAGTCGGGACTCCCCCGATACGCAGTATTTT. It codes for CASSRDSPDTQYF. The chain links TRBV27 to TRBJ2-3; tentatively, D is TRBD2 (6 bases). This CDR3 has 13 residues. From germline, CDR1 is MNHEY and CDR2 SMNVEV (reference sequence). V gave up 5 bases and J gave up 6 bases, with 12 bases separating them.

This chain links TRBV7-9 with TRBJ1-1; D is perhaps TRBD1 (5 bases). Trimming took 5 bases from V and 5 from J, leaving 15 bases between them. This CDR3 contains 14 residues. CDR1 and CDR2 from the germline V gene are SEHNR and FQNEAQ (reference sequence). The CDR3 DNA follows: TGTGCCAGCAGCCTAGACAGAAGGAGTACTGAAGCTTTCTTT. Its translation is CASSLDRRSTEAFF.

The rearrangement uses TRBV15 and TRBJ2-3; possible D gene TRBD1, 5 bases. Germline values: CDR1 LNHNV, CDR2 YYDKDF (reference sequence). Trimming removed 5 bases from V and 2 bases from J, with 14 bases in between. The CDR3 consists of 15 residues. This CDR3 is CATSLFDRLTDTQYF. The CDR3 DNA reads TGTGCCACCAGCCTCTTCGACAGACTCACAGATACGCAGTATTTT.

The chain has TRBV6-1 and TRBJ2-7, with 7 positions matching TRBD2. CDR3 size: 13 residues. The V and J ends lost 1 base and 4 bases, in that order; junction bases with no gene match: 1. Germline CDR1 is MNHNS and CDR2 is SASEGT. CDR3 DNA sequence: TGTGCCAGCAGTGAAGGACTAGCTTACGAGCAGTACTTC. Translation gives CASSEGLAYEQYF.

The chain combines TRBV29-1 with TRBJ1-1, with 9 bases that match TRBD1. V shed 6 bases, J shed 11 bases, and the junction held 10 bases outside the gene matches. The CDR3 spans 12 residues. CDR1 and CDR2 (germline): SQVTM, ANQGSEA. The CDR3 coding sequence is TGCAGCGTCCACGACAGGGGGTTGGGGGCTTTCTTT. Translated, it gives CSVHDRGLGAFF.

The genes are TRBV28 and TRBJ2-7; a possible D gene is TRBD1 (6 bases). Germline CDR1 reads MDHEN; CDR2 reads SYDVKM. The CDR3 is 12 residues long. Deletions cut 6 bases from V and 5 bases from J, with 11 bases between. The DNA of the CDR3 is TGTGCCAGCAGCACAGGACAGAACGAGCAGTACTTC. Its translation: CASSTGQNEQYF. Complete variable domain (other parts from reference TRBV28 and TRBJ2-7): DVKVTQSSRYLVKRTGEKVFLECVQDMDHENMFWYRQDPGLGLRLIYFSYDVKMKEKGDIPEGYSVSREKKERFSLILESASTNQTSMYLCASSTGQNEQYFGPGTRLTVT.

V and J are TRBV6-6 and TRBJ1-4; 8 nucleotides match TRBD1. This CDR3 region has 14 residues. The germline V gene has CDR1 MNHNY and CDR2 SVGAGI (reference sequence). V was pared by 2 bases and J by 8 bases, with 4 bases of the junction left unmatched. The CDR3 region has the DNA TGTGCCAGCAGTTACAGGCAGGGGGCAGAAAAACTGTTTTTT. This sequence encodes CASSYRQGAEKLFF.

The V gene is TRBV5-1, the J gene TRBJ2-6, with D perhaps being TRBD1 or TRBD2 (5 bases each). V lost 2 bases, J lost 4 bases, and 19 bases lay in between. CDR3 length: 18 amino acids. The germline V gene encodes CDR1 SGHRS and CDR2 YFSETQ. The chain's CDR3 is CASSFSRRGREGANVLTF. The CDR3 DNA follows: TGCGCCAGCAGCTTCTCCCGACGGGGACGTGAAGGGGCCAACGTCCTGACTTTC. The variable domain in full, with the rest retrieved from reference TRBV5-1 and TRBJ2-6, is KAGVTQTPRYLIKTRGQQVTLSCSPISGHRSVSWYQQTPGQGLQFLFEYFSETQRNKGNFPGRFSGRQFSNSRSEMNVSTLELGDSALYLCASSFSRRGREGANVLTFGAGSRLTVL.

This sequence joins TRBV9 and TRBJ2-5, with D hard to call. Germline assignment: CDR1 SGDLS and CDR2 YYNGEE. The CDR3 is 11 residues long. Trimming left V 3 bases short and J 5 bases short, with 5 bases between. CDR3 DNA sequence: TGTGCCAGCAGCGCGGAGGAGACCCAGTACTTC. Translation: CASSAEETQYF.

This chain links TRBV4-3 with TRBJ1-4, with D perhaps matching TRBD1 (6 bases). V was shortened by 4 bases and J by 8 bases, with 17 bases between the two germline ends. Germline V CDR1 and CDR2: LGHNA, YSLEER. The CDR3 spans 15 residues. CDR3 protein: CASSLPVTGGEKLFF. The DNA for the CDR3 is TGCGCCAGCAGCCTCCCAGTAACGGGGGGCGAAAAACTGTTTTTT.

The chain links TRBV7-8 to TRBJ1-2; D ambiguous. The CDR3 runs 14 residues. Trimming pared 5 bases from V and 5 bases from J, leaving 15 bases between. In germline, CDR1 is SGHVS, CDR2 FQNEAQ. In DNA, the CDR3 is TGTGCCAGCAGCCCCTCCCTGCTTCATTATGGCTACACCTTC. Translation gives CASSPSLLHYGYTF.

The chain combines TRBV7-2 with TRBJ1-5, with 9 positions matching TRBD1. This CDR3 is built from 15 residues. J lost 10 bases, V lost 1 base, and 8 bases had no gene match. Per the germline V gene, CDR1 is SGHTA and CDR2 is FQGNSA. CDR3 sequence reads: CASSLGGTGFNPQHF. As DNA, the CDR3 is TGTGCCAGCAGCTTAGGAGGGACAGGGTTTAATCCCCAGCATTTT. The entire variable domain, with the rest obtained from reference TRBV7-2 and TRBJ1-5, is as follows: GAGVSQSPSNKVTEKGKDVELRCDPISGHTALYWYRQSLGQGLEFLIYFQGNSAPDKSGLPSDRFSAERTGGSVSTLTIQRTQQEDSAVYLCASSLGGTGFNPQHFGDGTRLSIL.